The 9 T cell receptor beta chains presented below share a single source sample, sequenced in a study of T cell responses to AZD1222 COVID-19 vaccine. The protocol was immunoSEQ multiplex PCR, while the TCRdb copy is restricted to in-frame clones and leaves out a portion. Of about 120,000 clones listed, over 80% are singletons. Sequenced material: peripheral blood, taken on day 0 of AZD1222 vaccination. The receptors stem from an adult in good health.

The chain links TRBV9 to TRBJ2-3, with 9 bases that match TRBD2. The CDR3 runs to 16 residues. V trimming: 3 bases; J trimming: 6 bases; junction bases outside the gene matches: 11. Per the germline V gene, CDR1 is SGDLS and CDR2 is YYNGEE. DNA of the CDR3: TGTGCCAGCAGCGCCGGGGTGAGACTAGCGGCCGATACGCAGTATTTT. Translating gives CASSAGVRLAADTQYF.

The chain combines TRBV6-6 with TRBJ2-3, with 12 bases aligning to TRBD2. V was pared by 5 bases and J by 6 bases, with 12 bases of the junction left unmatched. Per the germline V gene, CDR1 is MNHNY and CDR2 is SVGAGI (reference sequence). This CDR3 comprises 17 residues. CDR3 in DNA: TGTGCCAGCAGTCTCACGACTAGCGGGAGTTTAGATGATACGCAGTATTTT. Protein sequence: CASSLTTSGSLDDTQYF.

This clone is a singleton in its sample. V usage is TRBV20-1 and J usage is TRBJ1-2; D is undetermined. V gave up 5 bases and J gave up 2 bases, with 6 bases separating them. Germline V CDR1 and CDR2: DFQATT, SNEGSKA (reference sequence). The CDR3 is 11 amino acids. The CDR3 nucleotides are TGCAGTGCTTCCTACAACTATGGCTACACCTTC. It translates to CSASYNYGYTF.

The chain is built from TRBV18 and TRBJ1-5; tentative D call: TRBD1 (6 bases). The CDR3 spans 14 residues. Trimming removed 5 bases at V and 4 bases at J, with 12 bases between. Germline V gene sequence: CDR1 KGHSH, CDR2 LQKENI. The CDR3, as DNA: TGTGCCAGCTCAGGCAGACAGGTTAATCAGCCCCAGCATTTT. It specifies CASSGRQVNQPQHF. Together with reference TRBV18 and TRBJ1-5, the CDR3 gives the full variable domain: NAGVMQNPRHLVRRRGQEARLRCSPMKGHSHVYWYRQLPEEGLKFMVYLQKENIIDESGMPKERFSAEFPKEGPSILRIQQVVRGDSAAYFCASSGRQVNQPQHFGDGTRLSIL.

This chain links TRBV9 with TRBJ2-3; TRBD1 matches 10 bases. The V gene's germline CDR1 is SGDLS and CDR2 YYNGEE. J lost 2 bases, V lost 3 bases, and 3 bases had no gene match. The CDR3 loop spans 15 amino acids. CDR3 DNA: TGTGCCAGCAGCGCCGGGACAGGGGACACAGATACGCAGTATTTT. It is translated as CASSAGTGDTDTQYF.

DNA for the CDR3: TGCGCCAGCAGCGGCTTACAGGGGACTGAAGCTTTCTTT. Protein: CASSGLQGTEAFF. The rearrangement uses TRBV5-1 and TRBJ1-1; 7 positions agree with TRBD1. Trimming at V came to 4 bases and at J to 5 bases, leaving 5 bases not matched to a gene. This CDR3 is built from 13 residues. The V gene's germline CDR1 is SGHRS and CDR2 YFSETQ. Based on the CDR3 plus reference TRBV5-1 and TRBJ1-1, the full variable domain is KAGVTQTPRYLIKTRGQQVTLSCSPISGHRSVSWYQQTPGQGLQFLFEYFSETQRNKGNFPGRFSGRQFSNSRSEMNVSTLELGDSALYLCASSGLQGTEAFFGQGTRLTVV.

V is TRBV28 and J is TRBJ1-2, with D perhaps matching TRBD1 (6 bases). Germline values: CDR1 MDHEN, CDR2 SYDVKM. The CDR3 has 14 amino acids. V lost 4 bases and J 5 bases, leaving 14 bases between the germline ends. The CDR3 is CASSSGLTGYGYTF. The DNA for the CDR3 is TGTGCCAGCAGTTCGGGGCTTACAGGGTATGGCTACACCTTC.

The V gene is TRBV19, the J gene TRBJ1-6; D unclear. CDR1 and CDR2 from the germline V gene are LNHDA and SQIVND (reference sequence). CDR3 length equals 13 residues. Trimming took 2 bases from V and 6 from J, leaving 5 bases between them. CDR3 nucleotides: TGTGCCAGTAGTATATTCAGTAATTCACCCCTCCACTTT. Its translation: CASSIFSNSPLHF.

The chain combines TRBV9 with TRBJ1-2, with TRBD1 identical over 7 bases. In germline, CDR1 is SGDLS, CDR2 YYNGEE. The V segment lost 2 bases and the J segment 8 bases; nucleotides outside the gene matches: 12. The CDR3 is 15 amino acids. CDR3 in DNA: TGTGCCAGCAGCGTGGGTGAGGGGGCAGTAGGAGGCTACACCTTC. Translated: CASSVGEGAVGGYTF.